This T cell receptor (beta chain) was recovered during a study of T cells in Graves' hyperthyroidism and ophthalmopathy. RNA transcripts gave rise to amplified TCR beta CDR3 regions. Primed by the HTBI set, a first-round RT-PCR was run on the TCR CDR3. TCRdb itself ran the multiplex PCR reads through MiXCR, one entry per CDR3 protein. The sample records fewer than 900,000 distinct CDR3 sequences, 16% being singletons. Graves' hyperthyroidism was deemed stable given no ophthalmopathy progression within 18 months. Patients aged 18 to 65 had newly diagnosed hyperthyroidism that had lasted under 2 months. The CDR3 spans 15 residues. Trimming cost V 2 bases and J 1 base; bases outside gene matches: 4. Germline V gene data show CDR1 as SGDLS and CDR2 as YYNGEE.

The TCR originated in a man aged 18 to 30 with Graves' hyperthyroidism. The specimen sequenced was blood. This chain links TRBV9 with TRBJ1-1; 8 bases map to TRBD1. CDR3 loop: CASSVATGGNTEAFF. DNA of the CDR3: TGTGCCAGCAGCGTCGCCACAGGGGGGAACACTGAAGCTTTCTTT.